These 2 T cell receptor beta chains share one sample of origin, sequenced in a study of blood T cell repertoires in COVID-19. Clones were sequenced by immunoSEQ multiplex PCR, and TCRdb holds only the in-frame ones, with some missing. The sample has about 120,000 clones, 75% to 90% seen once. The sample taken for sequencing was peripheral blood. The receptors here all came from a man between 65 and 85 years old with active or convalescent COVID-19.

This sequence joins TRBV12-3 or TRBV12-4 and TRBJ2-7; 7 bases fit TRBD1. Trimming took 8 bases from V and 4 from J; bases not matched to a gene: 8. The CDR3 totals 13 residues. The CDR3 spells CASGDSHSYEQYF. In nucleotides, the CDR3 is TGTGCCAGCGGGGACAGTCATTCGTACGAGCAGTACTTC.

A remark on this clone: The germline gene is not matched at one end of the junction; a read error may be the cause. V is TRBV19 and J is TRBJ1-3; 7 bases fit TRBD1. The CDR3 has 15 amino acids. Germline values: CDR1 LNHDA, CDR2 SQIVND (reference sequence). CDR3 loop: CASSMDRLSRNTIYF. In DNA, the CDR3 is TGTGCCAGTAGTATGGACAGGCTCTCTAGAAACACCATATATTTT.